Shown below are 7 T cell receptor beta chains from a single sample sequenced in a study of blood T cell repertoires in COVID-19. Assay: immunoSEQ multiplex PCR; the TCRdb copy retains only in-frame clones and omits some. The table shows roughly 100,000 clones, with around 74% occurring only once. The sequenced sample was peripheral blood. Receptor source: a woman aged 70-85 years with acute or convalescent COVID-19.

There are a few counts of this clone. Other DNA variants within this sample encode the same CDR3. The chain is built from TRBV5-1 and TRBJ1-1, with 8 bases identical to TRBD1. CDR1 and CDR2 (germline): SGHRS, YFSETQ. This CDR3 comprises 13 residues. The V segment lost 5 bases and the J segment 4 bases; nucleotides outside the gene matches: 4. This chain's CDR3 is CASRNTGGTEAFF. The CDR3 DNA reads TGCGCCAGCAGGAATACAGGGGGCACTGAAGCTTTCTTT.

The DNA of the CDR3 is TGTGCCAGCAGCCAAGCTCCAGCGGGGGGGGGCGAGCAGTACTTC. Its protein is CASSQAPAGGGEQYF. The rearrangement links TRBV3-1 (or the pseudogene TRBV3-2) to TRBJ2-7; 10 nucleotides line up with TRBD2. The trim removed 1 base at V and 6 bases at J, leaving 6 bases unmatched. The CDR3 length is 15 residues. CDR1 LGHDT and CDR2 YNNKEL come from the germline V gene (reference sequence).

This clone was detected a few times. The chain carries TRBV5-1 and TRBJ1-6, with TRBD1 matching 7 bases. Germline V gene lookup returns CDR1 SGHRS and CDR2 YFSETQ. The CDR3 consists of 15 residues. Trimming removed 3 bases from V and 10 bases from J; junction bases left unmatched: 10. The CDR3 reads CASSSETGVGSPLHF. The CDR3 DNA is TGCGCCAGCAGCTCGGAAACAGGGGTAGGCTCACCCCTCCACTTT.

This clone was detected only a few times. The genes are TRBV3-1 (or the pseudogene TRBV3-2) and TRBJ1-6, with 8 bases identical to TRBD1. The V gene's germline CDR1 is LGHDT and CDR2 YNNKEL (reference sequence). The CDR3 is 14 amino acids. V lost 4 bases, J lost 7 bases, and 3 bases stayed unmatched. CDR3 DNA: TGTGCCAGCAGCCCGGGACAGGAAAATTCACCCCTCCACTTT. Its protein is CASSPGQENSPLHF.

The V call is TRBV27, the J call TRBJ2-1, with D perhaps matching TRBD2 (7 bases). CDR3 length equals 14 residues. V was shortened by 3 bases and J by 14 bases, with 20 bases between the two germline ends. CDR1 and CDR2 (germline): MNHEY, SMNVEV (reference sequence). CDR3 region: CASSFSNTGREKFF. CDR3 nucleotides: TGTGCCAGCAGTTTCTCAAATACAGGGAGGGAAAAGTTCTTC.

This chain joins TRBV7-9 and TRBJ1-1, with 7 nucleotides matching TRBD1. After removal of 2 bases from V and 1 base from J, the junction contained 7 bases not matched to a gene. There are 16 residues in the CDR3. From germline, CDR1 is SEHNR and CDR2 FQNEAQ (reference sequence). CDR3 in amino acids: CASSLSTGVGNTEAFF. The CDR3 DNA reads as TGTGCCAGCAGCTTAAGTACAGGGGTAGGGAACACTGAAGCTTTCTTT.

The chain couples TRBV30 to TRBJ1-5, with 8 bases that match TRBD1. The CDR3 is made up of 12 amino acids. Per germline, CDR1 GTSNPN and CDR2 SVGIG (reference sequence). V lost 4 bases and J lost 6; bases outside the gene matches: 2. The CDR3, as DNA: TGTGCCTGGAAGACAGGGGTTCAGCCCCAGCATTTT. It encodes CAWKTGVQPQHF.